This TCR beta chain was identified during a study of blood T cell repertoires in COVID-19. At the level of the study: Some COVID-19 samples were acute and others convalescent; all came from the United States, Italy and Spain. PBMCs, B-cell-depleted T cells, or T cells provided the cDNA or gDNA that made up the material.

Germline lookup yields CDR1 MNHEY and CDR2 SMNVEV (reference sequence). This CDR3 spans 17 amino acids. The V segment lost 1 base and the J segment 2 bases; nucleotides outside the gene matches: 9. Sequencing used immunoSEQ multiplex PCR; TCRdb keeps in-frame clones, though not all of them. The table lists approximately 380,000 clones, 85% of them singletons. This clone was seen once. The sequenced sample was peripheral blood. This chain uses TRBV27 with TRBJ2-3; 7 bases match TRBD1. This clonotype was sampled from a woman under 30 with acute or convalescent COVID-19. CDR3 residues: CASSLFPGQTFTDTQYF. CDR3 in DNA: TGTGCCAGCAGTTTATTCCCGGGACAGACATTCACAGATACGCAGTATTTT.